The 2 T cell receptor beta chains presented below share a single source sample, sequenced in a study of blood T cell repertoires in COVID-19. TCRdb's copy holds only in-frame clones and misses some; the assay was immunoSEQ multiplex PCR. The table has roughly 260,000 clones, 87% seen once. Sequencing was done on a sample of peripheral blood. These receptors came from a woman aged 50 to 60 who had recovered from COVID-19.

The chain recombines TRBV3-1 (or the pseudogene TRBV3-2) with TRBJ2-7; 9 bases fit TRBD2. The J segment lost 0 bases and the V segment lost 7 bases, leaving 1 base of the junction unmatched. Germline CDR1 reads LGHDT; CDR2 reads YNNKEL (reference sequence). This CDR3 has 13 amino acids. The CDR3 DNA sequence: TGTGCCAGCAAGACTAGCGGCTCCTACGAGCAGTACTTC. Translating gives CASKTSGSYEQYF.

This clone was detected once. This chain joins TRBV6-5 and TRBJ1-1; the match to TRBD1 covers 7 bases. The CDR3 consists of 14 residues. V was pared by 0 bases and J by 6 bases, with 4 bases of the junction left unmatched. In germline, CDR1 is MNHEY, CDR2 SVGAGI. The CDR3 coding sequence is TGTGCCAGCAGTTACTCGGACAGGAGGCCTGAAGCTTTCTTT. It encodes CASSYSDRRPEAFF.